This T cell receptor beta chain is from a study of blood T cell repertoires in COVID-19. The CDR3 has 14 residues. Losses at the gene ends were 4 bases for V and 3 bases for J; bases not matched to a gene: 5. The germline CDR1 and CDR2 sequences are SGHRS and YFSETQ. This clone was seen only once. This same CDR3 is encoded by further DNA sequences in the sample. Clones were sequenced by immunoSEQ multiplex PCR, and TCRdb holds only the in-frame ones, with some missing. This sample has 200,000 to 250,000 clones, with 88% found just once. The sample was PBMCs or T cells enriched from blood (not recorded which). V and J are TRBV5-1 and TRBJ2-7; TRBD1 matches at 9 bases. This clonotype was obtained from a woman aged 25 to 39 who had been exposed to COVID-19. In nucleotides, the CDR3 is TGCGCCAGCAGCCTGGGACAGGGAAACTACGAGCAGTACTTC. It codes for CASSLGQGNYEQYF.